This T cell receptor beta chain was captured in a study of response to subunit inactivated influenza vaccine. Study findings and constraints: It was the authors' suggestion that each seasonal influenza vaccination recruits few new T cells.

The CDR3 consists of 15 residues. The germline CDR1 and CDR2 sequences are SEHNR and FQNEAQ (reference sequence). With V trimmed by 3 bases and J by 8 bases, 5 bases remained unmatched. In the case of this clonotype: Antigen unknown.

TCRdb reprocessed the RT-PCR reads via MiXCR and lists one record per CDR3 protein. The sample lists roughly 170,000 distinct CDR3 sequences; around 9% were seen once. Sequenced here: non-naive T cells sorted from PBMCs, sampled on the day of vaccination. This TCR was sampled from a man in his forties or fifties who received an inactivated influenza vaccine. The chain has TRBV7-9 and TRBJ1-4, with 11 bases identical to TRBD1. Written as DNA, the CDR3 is TGTGCCAGCAGCTTCGGACAGGGGGCACGAGAAAAACTGTTTTTT. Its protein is CASSFGQGAREKLFF.